This paragraph reports one T cell receptor (beta chain). Method: immunoSEQ multiplex PCR; TCRdb's copy keeps in-frame clones and lacks some. The repertoire holds a few hundred thousand clones, with roughly nine tenths as singletons. This entry comes from a study of blood T cell repertoires in COVID-19. Looked up from germline, CDR1 is SGHTA and CDR2 is FQGNSA. The CDR3 contains 17 residues. V lost 2 bases and J lost 6; bases outside the gene matches: 10. Either two negative PCRs, clearance, or symptom resolution qualified Cohort 3 donors as recovered. The receptor comes from a woman between 25 and 40 years old who had recovered from COVID-19. The sequencing sample was made of PBMCs or T cells enriched from blood (not recorded which). The rearrangement links TRBV7-2 to TRBJ2-5, with TRBD2 matching 12 bases. This CDR3 reads CASSLSTTSGSIKTQYF. The CDR3 bases are TGTGCCAGCAGCTTAAGTACGACTAGCGGGAGCATAAAGACCCAGTACTTC.